This record covers a single T cell receptor beta chain. What it binds is not known. This entry belongs to a study of blood T cells in healthy people across ages. The authors drew about 9.9 milliliters of peripheral blood from each donor. Using a J-beta primer mix together with a sample-barcoded 5' primer, a second PCR was run for roughly 6 to 12 cycles. TCRdb recomputed calls from the 5' RACE reads with MiXCR, one row per CDR3 protein. The repertoire includes about 800,000 distinct CDR3 sequences, more than 45% of them detected once, and 22% sits in the top ten. General study points: Researchers judged that diversity estimates from one million T cells fell short of true values. While age rose, TCR beta diversity per million T cells dropped in a roughly linear way.

In germline, CDR1 is LGHDT, CDR2 YNNKEL (reference sequence). Trimming took off 2 bases at V and 7 bases at J, with 14 bases between the two ends. The CDR3 loop spans 14 amino acids. This receptor was identified in a man aged 30-40 years in good health. Material for sequencing was blood. The chain recombines TRBV3-1 with TRBJ1-2; D is ambiguous. As DNA, the CDR3 is TGTGCCAGCAGCCAACAACATAAAGGAAGTGGCTACACCTTC. Translated, it gives CASSQQHKGSGYTF.